The 10 T cell receptor beta chains listed next were all sequenced from one sample in a study of immune characterization of retroperitoneal liposarcoma. TCRdb reprocessed the PCR reads via MiXCR and lists one record per CDR3 protein. The table has roughly 11,000 distinct CDR3 sequences, about 46% seen once. The sequencing input was tumor tissue. These receptors originate from a female donor with retroperitoneal liposarcoma.

This clonotype was seen only a few times. The chain combines TRBV6-2 or TRBV6-3 with TRBJ2-1; no reliable D call. The DNA end favors TRBJ2-7, so the J call may be wrong. Germline V gives CDR1 MNHEY, CDR2 SVGEGT. The CDR3 extends over 12 amino acids. The CDR3 DNA sequence: TGTGCCAGCAGTTACAGCCACTACGAGCAGTACTTC. Translation gives CASSYSHYEQYF.

The genes are TRBV6-1 and TRBJ1-3; TRBD1 matches at 7 bases. The CDR3 covers 14 residues. With 6 bases clipped from V and 2 bases from J, the junction kept 4 bases outside the gene matches. CDR1 is MNHNS and CDR2 is SASEGT in the germline V gene. CDR3 residues: CASSATGAGNTIYF. CDR3 DNA: TGTGCCAGCAGCGCAACAGGGGCTGGAAACACCATATATTTT.

V is TRBV6-1 and J is TRBJ1-1; D is undetermined. The CDR3 has 10 residues. Looked up from germline, CDR1 is MNHNS and CDR2 is SASEGT. Trimming pared 2 bases from V and 11 bases from J, leaving 6 bases between. The CDR3 bases are TGTGCCAGCAGTGAATGGGTTGCTTTCTTT. Its protein product is CASSEWVAFF.

This clonotype was seen once. J is TRBJ2-1 and V is TRBV10-1; the D is unclear. Germline V CDR1 and CDR2: WNHNN, SYGVQD (reference sequence). Trimming removed 4 bases at V and 9 bases at J, with 13 bases between. This CDR3 region has 13 residues. CDR3 bases: TGCGCCAGCAGTGGGACCGCATACGGTGAGCAGTTCTTC. Its translation is CASSGTAYGEQFF.

The table lists this clonotype with a few counts. The chain couples TRBV6-1 to TRBJ2-5; D call uncertain. The V gene lost 2 bases and the J gene lost 1 base, with 8 bases spanning the gap. The CDR3 extends over 14 amino acids. The V gene's germline CDR1 is MNHNS and CDR2 SASEGT. CDR3 region: CASSESPIQETQYF. CDR3 in DNA: TGTGCCAGCAGTGAATCCCCCATCCAAGAGACCCAGTACTTC.

In the case of this clonotype: Likely a read error: the CDR3 ends without its conserved phenylalanine or tryptophan. CDR3 sequence reads: CASSELAGGYNEQFC. In nucleotides, the CDR3 is TGTGCCAGCAGTGAACTAGCGGGGGGGTACAATGAGCAGTTCTGC. The rearrangement links TRBV6-1 to TRBJ2-1, with 12 bases that match TRBD2. The CDR3 sequence is 15 residues long. J was trimmed by 4 bases and V by 2 bases; bases with no gene match: 0. The germline V gene encodes CDR1 MNHNS and CDR2 SASEGT.

This chain links TRBV11-3 with TRBJ2-7, with 7 bases aligning to TRBD2. CDR1 is SGHNT and CDR2 is YENEEA in the germline V gene. Losses at the gene ends were 1 base for V and 2 bases for J; bases not matched to a gene: 5. CDR3 length equals 15 residues. DNA of the CDR3: TGTGCCAGCAGCTTAGCAGCGGGATCTCCCTACGAGCAGTACTTC. Amino acids: CASSLAAGSPYEQYF.

This clonotype ranks as medium-sized. The gene calls are TRBV11-3 and TRBJ2-7, with a weak D call TRBD1 (6 bases). Germline V gene data show CDR1 as SGHNT and CDR2 as YENEEA. The CDR3 is 14 amino acids. Trimming shortened V by 6 bases and J by 3 bases, and 15 bases separated the two germline ends. The DNA of the CDR3 is TGTGCCAGCAGTCCCAGGGGCAGTGACTACGAGCAGTACTTC. The encoded protein is CASSPRGSDYEQYF. Using reference TRBV11-3 and TRBJ2-7 for the parts outside the CDR3, the full variable domain is EAGVVQSPRYKIIEKKQPVAFWCNPISGHNTLYWYLQNLGQGPELLIRYENEEAVDDSQLPKDRFSAERLKGVDSTLKIQPAELGDSAVYLCASSPRGSDYEQYFGPGTRLTVT.

The gene calls are TRBV6-1 and TRBJ2-1; D unclear. The DNA end lines up better with TRBJ2-7; the J call may be wrong. CDR1 and CDR2 from the germline V gene are MNHNS and SASEGT. CDR3 length equals 12 residues. In DNA form, the CDR3 reads TGTGCCAGCAGTTCTCTCTACAATGAGCAGTACTTC. Protein product: CASSSLYNEQYF.

This clonotype appeared a single time. This CDR3 fails to terminate in the conserved phenylalanine or tryptophan, so it likely reflects a read error. This chain joins TRBV11-3 and TRBJ2-7, with 11 bases matching TRBD1. The tail of the sequence fits TRBJ2-1 better, so the J call may be wrong. From germline, CDR1 is SGHNT and CDR2 YENEEA. There are 16 residues in the CDR3. The CDR3: CASSPSGQGARNEQFL. CDR3 nucleotides: TGTGCCAGCAGCCCATCTGGACAGGGGGCGAGGAATGAGCAGTTCTTG.